This TCR beta chain was identified in a study of shared clonotypes between healthy human individuals. Study details: Donors had three CD4 naive, three CD4 memory, two CD8 naive and one CD8 memory plate apiece.

General study findings and limits: The sharing of approximately 4.6% of naive CD4 clonotypes was seen across a handful of donors. Generation of non-shared clonotypes was less probable than generation of clonotypes shared by all four donors.

To note about this clone: Its antigen remains unknown.

Unmatched junction bases numbered 6, after V lost 10 bases and J lost 0 bases. Germline CDR1 and CDR2: SEHNR and FQNEAQ (reference sequence). This CDR3 has 13 amino acids. The run depth of the assay was deep. Sequencing used immunoSEQ multiplex PCR; TCRdb keeps in-frame clones, though not all of them. Here the sample spans millions of clones, about 92% being singletons. This clonotype was obtained from a man in his late teens or twenties in good health. The sample taken for sequencing was naive CD4+ T cells sorted from blood. The subset is: CD45RA+ positively selected. This sequence joins TRBV7-9 and TRBJ2-7; 7 bases agree with TRBD2. CDR3 in DNA: TGTGCCATCCGGGGGGAAAGCTCCTACGAGCAGTACTTC. It translates to CAIRGESSYEQYF.